The 17 T cell receptor beta chains reported below all come from one sample, sequenced in a study of T-cell memory formation after mild COVID-19. One entry per CDR3 protein, called by TCRdb with MiXCR from the 5' RACE reads. The repertoire holds just over 200,000 distinct CDR3 sequences, with roughly 10% as singletons. Sequencing was carried out using PBMCs or a T cell subset sorted from them (not recorded which). These receptors came from a man aged 18 to 29 who had mild COVID-19 (a few samples of this study predate the infection). Cell type and time point are not known.

There are a few counts of this clonotype. The chain couples TRBV28 to TRBJ2-5; TRBD1 agrees at 7 bases. From germline, CDR1 is MDHEN and CDR2 SYDVKM. This CDR3 contains 14 residues. J lost 5 bases, V lost 3 bases, and 6 bases had no gene match. CDR3 residues: CASSFAGGLETQYF. CDR3 sequence (DNA): TGTGCCAGCAGTTTCGCAGGGGGTTTGGAGACCCAGTACTTC.

Only a few counts were recorded for this clonotype. The chain combines TRBV6-5 with TRBJ2-1, with TRBD2 identical over 8 bases. Trimming removed 5 bases from V and 8 bases from J; junction bases left unmatched: 11. Germline V gives CDR1 MNHEY, CDR2 SVGAGI. The CDR3 has 15 amino acids. The CDR3 DNA sequence: TGTGCCAGCAGTCTTTGGAGCGGGGGTGGGGATGAGCAGTTCTTC. Translating gives CASSLWSGGGDEQFF.

The CDR3 region is CASTQGVKKVKTQYF. The DNA of the CDR3 is TGTGCCAGCACCCAGGGGGTCAAGAAGGTAAAGACCCAGTACTTC. The rearrangement uses TRBV28 and TRBJ2-5, with 7 bases fitting TRBD1. In germline, CDR1 is MDHEN, CDR2 SYDVKM. The J segment lost 6 bases and the V segment lost 7 bases, leaving 14 bases of the junction unmatched. The CDR3 runs to 15 residues.

In its sample, this clonotype was seen a few times. The rearrangement uses TRBV29-1 and TRBJ2-5, with no clear D. Germline V gives CDR1 SQVTM, CDR2 ANQGSEA. V gave up 3 bases and J gave up 4 bases, with 6 bases separating them. CDR3 length: 11 amino acids. CDR3 region: CSVDNLETQYF. In DNA, the CDR3 is TGCAGCGTTGACAACTTAGAGACCCAGTACTTC.

This clonotype was recorded at least ten times. This chain connects TRBV5-1 to TRBJ2-3, with a tentative D call TRBD2 (6 bases). The CDR3 extends over 15 amino acids. V lost 4 bases to trimming and J lost 4 bases, with 16 bases between them. CDR1 and CDR2 (germline): SGHRS, YFSETQ. The CDR3 DNA reads as TGCGCCAGCAGCCTTTGGCGGGACCTCGCAGATACGCAGTATTTT. This translates into CASSLWRDLADTQYF.

This clonotype was seen a handful of times. The rearrangement links TRBV4-3 to TRBJ2-1; D might be TRBD2 (6 bases). In germline, CDR1 is LGHNA, CDR2 YSLEER. The ends were cut back, 0 bases at V and 11 bases at J, with 17 bases in the middle. The CDR3 spans 15 residues. The DNA of the CDR3 is TGCGCCAGCAGCCAAGATGGTCCTGGGGGGAGGAAGCAGTTCTTC. Protein sequence: CASSQDGPGGRKQFF.

This clonotype was picked up a small number of times. The chain combines TRBV4-1 with TRBJ1-2; D possibly corresponds to TRBD1 (5 bases). Germline CDR1 MGHRA, CDR2 YSYEKL. Trimming removed 0 bases at V and 3 bases at J, with 14 bases between. The CDR3 sequence is 16 residues long. The CDR3, as DNA: TGCGCCAGCAGCCAAGATGGGGGGAACTTTTACTATGGCTACACCTTC. This translates into CASSQDGGNFYYGYTF.

The J gene is TRBJ2-1, the V gene TRBV20-1, with 8 bases lining up with TRBD2. Germline CDR1 reads DFQATT; CDR2 reads SNEGSKA (reference sequence). CDR3 length: 15 residues. In nucleotides, the CDR3 is TGCAGCAACGCGGCTAGCGGGCCGAGAAACAATGAGCAGTTCTTC. Translating gives CSNAASGPRNNEQFF.

This clonotype was counted only a few times. The chain uses TRBV20-1 and TRBJ2-7; 10 bases are a match to TRBD2. This CDR3 is 13 amino acids long. Germline assignment: CDR1 DFQATT and CDR2 SNEGSKA (reference sequence). Trimming cost V 5 bases and J 1 base; bases outside gene matches: 2. This CDR3 reads CSAASGGSYEQYV. In DNA form, the CDR3 reads TGCAGTGCTGCTAGCGGGGGTTCCTACGAGCAGTACGTC.

This clonotype has more than one count but fewer than ten. V and J are TRBV9 and TRBJ2-2; 11 positions match TRBD1. Germline V lookup: CDR1 SGDLS, CDR2 YYNGEE. The CDR3 contains 17 residues. J gave up 5 bases and V 4 bases, and 10 bases lay outside the gene matches. CDR3 DNA: TGTGCCAGCAGCCCTCGAGGACAGGGGGCCCGAACCGGGGAGCTGTTTTTT. Protein sequence: CASSPRGQGARTGELFF. The complete variable domain, with remaining parts taken from reference TRBV9 and TRBJ2-2, reads DSGVTQTPKHLITATGQRVTLRCSPRSGDLSVYWYQQSLDQGLQFLIQYYNGEERAKGNILERFSAQQFPDLHSELNLSSLELGDSALYFCASSPRGQGARTGELFFGEGSRLTVL.

This clonotype was counted ten times or more. V is TRBV5-4 and J is TRBJ2-2; the match to TRBD2 covers 10 bases. The CDR3 is made up of 17 amino acids. The junction had 12 bases not matched to a gene; V was cut back by 2 bases and J by 8 bases. Germline V CDR1 and CDR2: SGHNT, YYREEE (reference sequence). This CDR3 reads CASSFGPSGGAIGELFF. In nucleotides, the CDR3 is TGTGCCAGCAGCTTTGGACCGAGCGGGGGGGCCATTGGGGAGCTGTTTTTT.

This clonotype was found once. V and J are TRBV7-2 and TRBJ1-1; no clear D gene. V dropped 4 bases and J dropped 2 bases, with 11 bases sitting between them. CDR3 length: 14 amino acids. Per the germline V gene, CDR1 is SGHTA and CDR2 is FQGNSA. CDR3 sequence (DNA): TGTGCCAGCAGCTCCACGACATCTAACACTGAAGCTTTCTTT. This encodes CASSSTTSNTEAFF.

This clonotype was counted a few times. This chain connects TRBV3-1 to TRBJ1-3; 8 bases align to TRBD1. The CDR3 consists of 14 residues. Unmatched junction bases numbered 5, after V lost 5 bases and J lost 5 bases. Germline CDR1 and CDR2: LGHDT and YNNKEL (reference sequence). CDR3 protein: CASSWTGPRNTIYF. The DNA for the CDR3 is TGTGCCAGCAGCTGGACAGGGCCAAGAAACACCATATATTTT.

The V gene is TRBV12-3 or TRBV12-4, the J gene TRBJ1-2; tentative D call: TRBD1 (6 bases). This CDR3 contains 13 residues. V dropped 5 bases and J dropped 4 bases, with 11 bases sitting between them. The CDR3 nucleotides are TGTGCCAGCAGTCTACAGGGATTCTATGGCTACACCTTC. As protein: CASSLQGFYGYTF.

This clonotype was seen a few times. The CDR3 loop reads CASRDRERSGELFF. DNA for the CDR3: TGTGCCAGCAGGGACAGGGAAAGGTCCGGGGAGCTGTTTTTT. This sequence joins TRBV12-3 or TRBV12-4 and TRBJ2-2; 8 bases agree with TRBD1. This CDR3 is 14 amino acids long. V was clipped by 6 bases and J by 6 bases; unmatched bases: 6.

This clonotype appeared a few times. The V call is TRBV12-3 or TRBV12-4, the J call TRBJ2-1; D is perhaps TRBD2 (6 bases). The CDR3 has 16 amino acids. Trimming shortened V by 1 base and J by 7 bases, and 17 bases separated the two germline ends. The CDR3 coding sequence is TGTGCCAGCAGTTTAGTAGGCGGGGCCCAATGGAATGAGCAGTTCTTC. Protein product: CASSLVGGAQWNEQFF.

This clonotype was picked up a small number of times. The chain is built from TRBV7-2 and TRBJ2-5; 9 positions agree with TRBD2. Germline CDR1 and CDR2: SGHTA and FQGNSA. This CDR3 has 15 residues. The J segment lost 0 bases and the V segment lost 7 bases, leaving 6 bases of the junction unmatched. The CDR3 DNA sequence: TGTGCCAGCACCAGCGGGGGGCCGTACCAAGAGACCCAGTACTTC. Its translation: CASTSGGPYQETQYF.